The clone carrying this T cell receptor beta chain came up a few times. Its antigen is as yet unknown. Data came from immunoSEQ multiplex PCR; TCRdb stores just in-frame clones and leaves some out. The table records more than 35,000 clones, about two thirds of them present only once. This sample is part of a study of vaccination effects on CD4 cells after COVID-19. The overall study: Each participant was administered two doses of either the BNT162b2 or the mRNA-1273 vaccine.

Between days 9 and 10 of culture, CD4+ T cells were separated out. The CDR3 spans 17 residues. The J segment lost 5 bases and the V segment lost 2 bases, leaving 9 bases of the junction unmatched. Germline lookup yields CDR1 ENHRY and CDR2 SYGVKD. The chain is built from TRBV10-3 and TRBJ2-5; TRBD1 matches 12 bases. This receptor was taken from a human donor who received a COVID-19 vaccine. Sequencing used CD4+ T cells from PBMCs cultured without peptide, obtained before COVID-19 vaccination. The CDR3 nucleotides read TGTGCCATCAGTGAGACACCCTCCGGGACAGGGGGCGAGACCCAGTACTTC. Protein product: CAISETPSGTGGETQYF.